Listed below are T cell receptor beta chains from one sample, sequenced in a study of blood T cell repertoires in COVID-19. Libraries were prepared by immunoSEQ multiplex PCR; TCRdb keeps only in-frame clonotypes and omits some of them. Of approximately 390,000 clones in the sample, 80% to 90% are singletons; the top ten hold roughly 2%. Material: peripheral blood. These receptors all stem from a woman aged 55-75 years with COVID-19, enrolled during active disease. The CDR3 runs from the conserved cysteine through the conserved F or W. A D gene is named only where the DNA matches it firmly. The listing skips clone size in some rows; elsewhere it reads once, few, many or a size class.

abundance: -; j_gene: TRBJ1-1; v_gene: TRBV5-6; d_gene: TRBD1; CDR3aa: CASSLQGIPNTEAFF; CDR3nt: TGTGCCAGCAGCCTACAGGGGATACCGAACACTGAAGCTTTCTTT
abundance: -; j_gene: TRBJ1-5; v_gene: TRBV6-5; d_gene: -; CDR3aa: CASSQTETGQPQHF; CDR3nt: TGTGCCAGCAGTCAAACCGAAACTGGTCAGCCCCAGCATTTT
abundance: -; j_gene: TRBJ2-7; v_gene: TRBV24-1; d_gene: -; CDR3aa: CANLWEPYEQYF; CDR3nt: TGTGCCAACCTATGGGAGCCCTACGAGCAGTACTTC
abundance: few; j_gene: TRBJ2-2; v_gene: TRBV7-9; d_gene: -; CDR3aa: CASSLGLQGGGETGELFF; CDR3nt: TGTGCCAGCAGCTTGGGCCTACAGGGTGGAGGCGAGACCGGGGAGCTGTTTTTT
abundance: -; j_gene: TRBJ2-1; v_gene: TRBV5-1; d_gene: -; CDR3aa: CASSLSDEQFF; CDR3nt: TGCGCCAGCAGCTTATCTGATGAGCAGTTCTTC
abundance: -; j_gene: TRBJ2-7; v_gene: TRBV7-8; d_gene: -; CDR3aa: CASSLGLRGAYEQYF; CDR3nt: TGTGCCAGCAGCTTAGGACTGCGGGGAGCCTACGAGCAGTACTTC
abundance: -; j_gene: TRBJ1-4; v_gene: TRBV21-1; d_gene: -; CDR3aa: CASSARGEKLFF; CDR3nt: TGTGCCAGCAGCGCCAGAGGCGAAAAACTGTTTTTT
abundance: few; j_gene: TRBJ1-1; v_gene: TRBV7-9; d_gene: TRBD1; CDR3aa: CAGKIGGNTEAFF; CDR3nt: TGTGCCGGAAAAATAGGGGGCAACACTGAAGCTTTCTTT
abundance: -; j_gene: TRBJ1-5; v_gene: TRBV19; d_gene: -; CDR3aa: CASSIGGGQPQHF; CDR3nt: TGTGCCAGTAGTATTGGGGGAGGACAGCCCCAGCATTTT
abundance: -; j_gene: TRBJ1-1; v_gene: TRBV27; d_gene: TRBD1; CDR3aa: CASKLDRGRVTEAFF; CDR3nt: TGTGCCAGCAAATTGGACAGGGGGCGAGTCACTGAAGCTTTCTTT
abundance: -; j_gene: TRBJ2-5; v_gene: TRBV5-1; d_gene: TRBD1; CDR3aa: CASSSGQGQETQYF; CDR3nt: TGCGCCAGCAGCTCGGGACAGGGGCAAGAGACCCAGTACTTC
abundance: -; j_gene: TRBJ1-2; v_gene: TRBV5-1; d_gene: TRBD1; CDR3aa: CASSLASLTGGSGYTF; CDR3nt: TGCGCCAGCAGCTTGGCCTCCCTGACAGGGGGTAGTGGCTACACCTTC
abundance: -; j_gene: TRBJ1-2; v_gene: TRBV30; d_gene: -; CDR3aa: CAWSADTNYGYTF; CDR3nt: TGTGCCTGGAGCGCCGACACTAACTATGGCTACACCTTC
abundance: -; j_gene: TRBJ1-5; v_gene: TRBV4-1; d_gene: -; CDR3aa: CASSPREGSNQPQHF; CDR3nt: TGCGCCAGCAGCCCGCGGGAGGGGAGCAATCAGCCCCAGCATTTT
abundance: -; j_gene: TRBJ1-3; v_gene: TRBV19; d_gene: -; CDR3aa: CASSIRRDSGNTIYF; CDR3nt: TGTGCCAGTAGTATCAGGAGGGACTCTGGAAACACCATATATTTT
abundance: -; j_gene: TRBJ1-5; v_gene: TRBV12-3/TRBV12-4; d_gene: TRBD1; CDR3aa: CASSKQGNQPQHF; CDR3nt: TGTGCCAGCAGCAAACAGGGGAACCAGCCCCAGCATTTT
abundance: -; j_gene: TRBJ1-1; v_gene: TRBV10-3; d_gene: -; CDR3aa: CAITPGLLTEAFF; CDR3nt: TGTGCCATCACTCCGGGACTTTTAACTGAAGCTTTCTTT
abundance: -; j_gene: TRBJ2-7; v_gene: TRBV27; d_gene: -; CDR3aa: CASSLILGGYEQYF; CDR3nt: TGTGCCAGCAGTTTAATCCTCGGGGGCTACGAGCAGTACTTC
abundance: -; j_gene: TRBJ2-7; v_gene: TRBV28; d_gene: TRBD1; CDR3aa: CASFAGTGWHEQYF; CDR3nt: TGTGCCAGCTTCGCCGGGACAGGGTGGCACGAGCAGTACTTC
abundance: -; j_gene: TRBJ2-2; v_gene: TRBV2; d_gene: -; CDR3aa: CASTSPVADTGELFF; CDR3nt: TGTGCCAGCACCAGCCCTGTGGCGGACACCGGGGAGCTGTTTTTT
abundance: once; j_gene: TRBJ2-2; v_gene: TRBV3-1/TRBV3-2; d_gene: -; CDR3aa: CASSLQGTGELFF; CDR3nt: TGTGCCAGCAGCCTTCAGGGGACCGGGGAGCTGTTTTTT
abundance: -; j_gene: TRBJ2-1; v_gene: TRBV11-3; d_gene: TRBD2; CDR3aa: CASSRRTSGGSLDEQFF; CDR3nt: TGTGCCAGCAGCCGCCGGACTAGCGGGGGTAGCCTGGATGAGCAGTTCTTC
abundance: few; j_gene: TRBJ1-2; v_gene: TRBV18; d_gene: TRBD1; CDR3aa: CASSPTGVDGYTF; CDR3nt: TGTGCCAGCTCACCCACAGGGGTAGATGGCTACACCTTC
abundance: -; j_gene: TRBJ1-2; v_gene: TRBV3-1/TRBV3-2; d_gene: -; CDR3aa: CASSRLDSYGYTF; CDR3nt: TGTGCCAGCAGCCGACTCGACAGCTATGGCTACACCTTC
abundance: few; j_gene: TRBJ2-3; v_gene: TRBV5-1; d_gene: -; CDR3aa: CASSVGPGDTQYF; CDR3nt: TGCGCCAGCAGCGTTGGGCCTGGGGATACGCAGTATTTT
abundance: -; j_gene: TRBJ1-2; v_gene: TRBV6-6; d_gene: TRBD1; CDR3aa: CASSPSGTGGGYTF; CDR3nt: TGTGCCAGCAGTCCCTCAGGGACAGGTGGCGGCTACACCTTC
abundance: -; j_gene: TRBJ1-1; v_gene: TRBV3-1/TRBV3-2; d_gene: TRBD1; CDR3aa: CASSHRTGEAFF; CDR3nt: TGTGCCAGCAGCCACAGGACAGGTGAAGCTTTCTTT
abundance: -; j_gene: TRBJ2-7; v_gene: TRBV3-1/TRBV3-2; d_gene: -; CDR3aa: CASSQVPGEQYF; CDR3nt: TGTGCCAGCAGCCAAGTTCCGGGCGAGCAGTACTTC
abundance: few; j_gene: TRBJ2-7; v_gene: TRBV3-1/TRBV3-2; d_gene: TRBD2; CDR3aa: CASSQFGGVYEQYF; CDR3nt: TGTGCCAGCAGCCAATTCGGGGGGGTTTACGAGCAGTACTTC
abundance: -; j_gene: TRBJ2-5; v_gene: TRBV7-3; d_gene: TRBD1; CDR3aa: CASSSTGGQETQYF; CDR3nt: TGTGCCAGCAGCTCGACAGGGGGCCAAGAGACCCAGTACTTC
abundance: -; j_gene: TRBJ1-2; v_gene: TRBV5-4; d_gene: -; CDR3aa: CASSLGAGYTF; CDR3nt: TGTGCCAGCAGCTTGGGGGCCGGCTACACCTTC
abundance: -; j_gene: TRBJ2-5; v_gene: TRBV19; d_gene: -; CDR3aa: CASSNPGGGFQETQYF; CDR3nt: TGTGCCAGTAGCAACCCCGGAGGGGGCTTCCAAGAGACCCAGTACTTC
abundance: -; j_gene: TRBJ1-2; v_gene: TRBV7-9; d_gene: TRBD1; CDR3aa: CASRPSGTDYGYTF; CDR3nt: TGTGCCAGCAGACCCTCCGGGACAGACTATGGCTACACCTTC
abundance: -; j_gene: TRBJ2-7; v_gene: TRBV30; d_gene: TRBD2; CDR3aa: CAWGAAGALPYF; CDR3nt: TGTGCCTGGGGTGCAGCGGGGGCCCTGCCGTACTTC
abundance: -; j_gene: TRBJ2-5; v_gene: TRBV7-3; d_gene: TRBD2; CDR3aa: CASRPGTSGGSVETQYF; CDR3nt: TGTGCCAGCAGGCCCGGGACTAGCGGGGGATCGGTCGAGACCCAGTACTTC
abundance: -; j_gene: TRBJ1-6; v_gene: TRBV27; d_gene: -; CDR3aa: CASSLLRQPFSPLHF; CDR3nt: TGTGCCAGCAGTTTATTGAGACAGCCATTTTCACCCCTCCACTTT
abundance: few; j_gene: TRBJ1-4; v_gene: TRBV7-9; d_gene: -; CDR3aa: CASSWGGAPNEKLFF; CDR3nt: TGTGCCAGCAGCTGGGGTGGGGCCCCTAATGAAAAACTGTTTTTT
abundance: -; j_gene: TRBJ1-6; v_gene: TRBV6-5; d_gene: -; CDR3aa: CASSSKAGSNSPLHF; CDR3nt: TGTGCCAGCAGTTCGAAGGCCGGGTCAAATTCACCCCTCCACTTT
abundance: -; j_gene: TRBJ1-2; v_gene: TRBV19; d_gene: TRBD1; CDR3aa: CASTDGQGRGYTF; CDR3nt: TGTGCCAGTACCGATGGACAGGGTCGGGGCTACACCTTC
abundance: -; j_gene: TRBJ1-5; v_gene: TRBV2; d_gene: -; CDR3aa: CASNQRVDQPQHF; CDR3nt: TGTGCCAGCAATCAGCGTGTAGATCAGCCTCAGCATTTT